This TCR beta chain was observed in a study of glioma-infiltrating T cells after dendritic cell vaccination. Overall study results and limits: Longer survival after dendritic cell vaccination followed higher pretreatment TIL content.

Input was approximately 2 ug genomic DNA, or all available if less. Produced via immunoSEQ multiplex PCR; TCRdb's table is partial and in-frame only. The sample lists under 30,000 clones, roughly 86% occurring once. Comments on this clone: Its antigen is not known.

As to time point: after dendritic cell vaccination, including at tumor progression/relapse. Germline V lookup: CDR1 ENHRY, CDR2 SYGVKD. This CDR3 region has 17 residues. The J segment lost 4 bases and the V segment lost 0 bases, leaving 11 bases of the junction unmatched. The clonotype originates from a human donor with glioblastoma. The V and J genes are TRBV10-3 and TRBJ1-2; 7 bases agree with TRBD1. The source material was blood, sampled after dendritic cell vaccination. CDR3 DNA sequence: TGTGCCATCAGTGAGTCCGGGCCGACAGGGATCGTCTATGGCTACACCTTC. It is translated as CAISESGPTGIVYGYTF.